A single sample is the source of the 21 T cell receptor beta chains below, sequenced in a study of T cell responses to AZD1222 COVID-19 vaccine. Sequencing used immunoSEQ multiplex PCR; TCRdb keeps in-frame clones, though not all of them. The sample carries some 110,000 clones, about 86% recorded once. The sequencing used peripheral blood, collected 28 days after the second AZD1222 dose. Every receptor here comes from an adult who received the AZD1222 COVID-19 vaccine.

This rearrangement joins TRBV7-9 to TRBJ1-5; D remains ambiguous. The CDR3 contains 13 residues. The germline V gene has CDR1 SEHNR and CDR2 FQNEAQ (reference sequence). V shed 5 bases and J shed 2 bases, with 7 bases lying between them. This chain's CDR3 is CASSGEGNQPQHF. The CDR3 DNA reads TGTGCCAGCAGCGGGGAGGGCAATCAGCCCCAGCATTTT.

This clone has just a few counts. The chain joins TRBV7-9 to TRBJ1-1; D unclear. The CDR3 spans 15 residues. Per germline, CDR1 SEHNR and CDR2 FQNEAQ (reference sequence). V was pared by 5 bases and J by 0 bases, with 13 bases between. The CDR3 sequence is CASSPSGDVNTEAFF. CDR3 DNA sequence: TGTGCCAGCAGCCCCAGTGGAGACGTGAACACTGAAGCTTTCTTT.

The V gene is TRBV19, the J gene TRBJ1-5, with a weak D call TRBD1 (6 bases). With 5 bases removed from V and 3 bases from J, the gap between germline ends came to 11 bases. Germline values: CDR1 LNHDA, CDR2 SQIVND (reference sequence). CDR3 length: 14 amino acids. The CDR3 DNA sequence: TGTGCCAGTAGTTCGGGACACCACAATCAGCCCCAGCATTTT. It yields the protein CASSSGHHNQPQHF. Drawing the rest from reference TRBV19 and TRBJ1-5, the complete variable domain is DGGITQSPKYLFRKEGQNVTLSCEQNLNHDAMYWYRQDPGQGLRLIYYSQIVNDFQKGDIAEGYSVSREKKESFPLTVTSAQKNPTAFYLCASSSGHHNQPQHFGDGTRLSIL.

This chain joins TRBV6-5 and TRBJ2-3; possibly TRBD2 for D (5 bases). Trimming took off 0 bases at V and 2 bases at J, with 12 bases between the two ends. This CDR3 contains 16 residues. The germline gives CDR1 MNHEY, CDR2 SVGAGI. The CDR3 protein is CASSYSSWGATDTQYF. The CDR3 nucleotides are TGTGCCAGCAGTTACTCCAGTTGGGGAGCCACAGATACGCAGTATTTT.

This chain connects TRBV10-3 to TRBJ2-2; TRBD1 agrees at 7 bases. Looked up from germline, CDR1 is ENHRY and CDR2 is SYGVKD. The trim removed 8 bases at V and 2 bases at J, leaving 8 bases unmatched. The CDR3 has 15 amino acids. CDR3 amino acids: CAILRGPHNTGELFF. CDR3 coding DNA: TGTGCCATCTTGAGGGGGCCACACAACACCGGGGAGCTGTTTTTT.

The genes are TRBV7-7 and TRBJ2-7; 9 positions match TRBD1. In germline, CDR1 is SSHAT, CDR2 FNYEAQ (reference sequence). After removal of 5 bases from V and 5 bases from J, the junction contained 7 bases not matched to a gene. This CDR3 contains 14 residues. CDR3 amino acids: CASSRTDRGHEQYF. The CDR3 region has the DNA TGTGCCAGCAGCCGAACGGACAGGGGACACGAGCAGTACTTC.

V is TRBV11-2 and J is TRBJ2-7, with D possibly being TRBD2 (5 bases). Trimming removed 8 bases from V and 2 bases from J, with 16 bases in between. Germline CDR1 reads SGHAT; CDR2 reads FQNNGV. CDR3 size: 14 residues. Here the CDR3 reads CASSPPGNPYEQYF. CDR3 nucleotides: TGTGCCAGCTCCCCGCCGGGGAACCCCTACGAGCAGTACTTC.

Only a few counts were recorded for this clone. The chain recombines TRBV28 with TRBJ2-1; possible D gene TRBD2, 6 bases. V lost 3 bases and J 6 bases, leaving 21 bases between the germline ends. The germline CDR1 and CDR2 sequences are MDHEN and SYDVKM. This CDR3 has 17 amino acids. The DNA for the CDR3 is TGTGCCAGCAGTTTGACTAATCTAGCGCGAACGACCAATGAGCAGTTCTTC. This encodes CASSLTNLARTTNEQFF.

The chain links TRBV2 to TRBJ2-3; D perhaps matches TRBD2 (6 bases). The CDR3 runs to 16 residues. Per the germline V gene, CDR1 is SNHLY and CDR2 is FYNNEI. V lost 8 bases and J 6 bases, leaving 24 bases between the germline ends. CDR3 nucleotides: TGTGCCAGCCCAAGGGGTAGGGACTCCCGTGGGGATACGCAGTATTTT. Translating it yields CASPRGRDSRGDTQYF.

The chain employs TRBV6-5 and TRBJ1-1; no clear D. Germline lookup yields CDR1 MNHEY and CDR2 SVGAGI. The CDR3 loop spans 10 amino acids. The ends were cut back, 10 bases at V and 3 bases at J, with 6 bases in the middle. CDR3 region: CANGDTEAFF. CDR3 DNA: TGTGCCAACGGGGACACTGAAGCTTTCTTT.

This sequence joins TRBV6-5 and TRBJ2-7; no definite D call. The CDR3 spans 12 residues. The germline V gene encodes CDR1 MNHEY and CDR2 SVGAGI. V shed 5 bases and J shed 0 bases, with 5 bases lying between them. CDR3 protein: CASSPLSYEQYF. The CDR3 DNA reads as TGTGCCAGCAGTCCCCTCTCCTACGAGCAGTACTTC.

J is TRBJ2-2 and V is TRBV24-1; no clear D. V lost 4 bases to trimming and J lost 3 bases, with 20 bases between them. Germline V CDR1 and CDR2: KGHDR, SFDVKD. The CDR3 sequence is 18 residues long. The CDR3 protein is CATSDPRPPLIYTGELFF. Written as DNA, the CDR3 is TGTGCCACCAGTGACCCCCGCCCCCCCCTGATCTACACCGGGGAGCTGTTTTTT.

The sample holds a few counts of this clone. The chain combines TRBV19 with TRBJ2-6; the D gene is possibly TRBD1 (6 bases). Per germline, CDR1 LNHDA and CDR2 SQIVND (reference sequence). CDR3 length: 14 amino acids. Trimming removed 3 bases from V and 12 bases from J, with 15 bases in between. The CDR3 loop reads CASSIATLGAVLTF. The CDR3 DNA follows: TGTGCCAGTAGTATCGCGACCCTGGGGGCCGTCCTGACTTTC. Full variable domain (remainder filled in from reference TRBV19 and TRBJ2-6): DGGITQSPKYLFRKEGQNVTLSCEQNLNHDAMYWYRQDPGQGLRLIYYSQIVNDFQKGDIAEGYSVSREKKESFPLTVTSAQKNPTAFYLCASSIATLGAVLTFGAGSRLTVL.

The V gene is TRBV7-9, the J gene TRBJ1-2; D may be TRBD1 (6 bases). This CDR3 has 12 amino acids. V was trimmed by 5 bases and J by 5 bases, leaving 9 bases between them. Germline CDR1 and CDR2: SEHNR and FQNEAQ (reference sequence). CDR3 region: CASSTDRYGYTF. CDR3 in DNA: TGTGCCAGCAGCACGGACAGATATGGCTACACCTTC.

Written as DNA, the CDR3 is TGTGCCAGCAAAGAAACAGGCTACGAGCAGTACTTC. Protein sequence: CASKETGYEQYF. V usage is TRBV27 and J usage is TRBJ2-7; a possible D gene is TRBD1 (5 bases). The CDR3 runs 12 residues. CDR1 and CDR2 from the germline V gene are MNHEY and SMNVEV (reference sequence). Trimming took 7 bases from V and 3 from J, leaving 10 bases between them.

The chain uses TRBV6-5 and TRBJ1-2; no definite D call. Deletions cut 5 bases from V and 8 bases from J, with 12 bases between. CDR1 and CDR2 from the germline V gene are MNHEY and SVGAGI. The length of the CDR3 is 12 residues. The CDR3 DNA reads TGTGCCAGCAGTCCACTGACCGGAGGCTACACCTTC. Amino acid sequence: CASSPLTGGYTF.

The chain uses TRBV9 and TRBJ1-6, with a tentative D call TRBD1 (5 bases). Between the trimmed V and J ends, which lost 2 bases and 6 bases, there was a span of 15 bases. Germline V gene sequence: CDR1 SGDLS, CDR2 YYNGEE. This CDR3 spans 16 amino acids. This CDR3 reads CASSVRGDGGNSPLHF. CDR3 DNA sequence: TGTGCCAGCAGCGTGAGAGGGGACGGGGGTAATTCACCCCTCCACTTT. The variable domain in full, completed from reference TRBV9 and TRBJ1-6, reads DSGVTQTPKHLITATGQRVTLRCSPRSGDLSVYWYQQSLDQGLQFLIQYYNGEERAKGNILERFSAQQFPDLHSELNLSSLELGDSALYFCASSVRGDGGNSPLHFGNGTRLTVT.

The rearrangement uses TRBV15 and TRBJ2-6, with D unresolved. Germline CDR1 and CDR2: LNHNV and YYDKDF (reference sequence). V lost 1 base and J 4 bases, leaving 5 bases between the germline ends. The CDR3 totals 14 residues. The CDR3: CATSRASGANVLTF. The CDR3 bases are TGTGCCACCAGCAGAGCTTCCGGGGCCAACGTCCTGACTTTC.

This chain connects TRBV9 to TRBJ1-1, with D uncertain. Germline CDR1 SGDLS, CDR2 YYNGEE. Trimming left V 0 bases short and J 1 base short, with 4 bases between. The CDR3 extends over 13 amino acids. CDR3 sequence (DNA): TGTGCCAGCAGCGTAGGGTGGAACACTGAAGCTTTCTTT. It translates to CASSVGWNTEAFF.

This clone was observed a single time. This CDR3 reads CASSLIAGVTDTQYF. CDR3 bases: TGCGCCAGCAGCTTGATCGCCGGCGTCACAGATACGCAGTATTTT. The gene calls are TRBV5-1 and TRBJ2-3; D remains ambiguous. With 1 base removed from V and 2 bases from J, the gap between germline ends came to 11 bases. Germline CDR1 is SGHRS and CDR2 is YFSETQ. The CDR3 spans 15 residues.

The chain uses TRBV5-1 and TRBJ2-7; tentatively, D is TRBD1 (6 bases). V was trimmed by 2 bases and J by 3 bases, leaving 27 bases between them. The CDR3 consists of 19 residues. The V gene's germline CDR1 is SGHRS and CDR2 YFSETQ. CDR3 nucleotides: TGCGCCAGCAGCTTAGAGGTAAGGCAGGGGTCAAGCCGATACTACGAGCAGTACTTC. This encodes CASSLEVRQGSSRYYEQYF. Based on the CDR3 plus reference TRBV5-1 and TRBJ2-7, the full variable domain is KAGVTQTPRYLIKTRGQQVTLSCSPISGHRSVSWYQQTPGQGLQFLFEYFSETQRNKGNFPGRFSGRQFSNSRSEMNVSTLELGDSALYLCASSLEVRQGSSRYYEQYFGPGTRLTVT.